This entry lists 32 T cell receptor beta chains sequenced from one sample in a study of T cell repertoires in cytomegalovirus infection. One entry per CDR3 protein results from TCRdb running MiXCR on the reads. The repertoire includes some 590,000 distinct CDR3 sequences, almost 40% of them detected once, and 48% sits in the top ten. These receptors' targets are unknown. The sample consisted of cultured PBMCs, taken from culture after CMV antigen stimulation. These receptors originate from a human donor in good health (CMV status not recorded). Some clones in this sample may be carry-over from other donors' samples.

The CDR3 DNA follows: TGTGCCAGCAGCTTAGTCGGGCCGGGACAGTTAAATTCACCCCTCCACTTT. Translated: CASSLVGPGQLNSPLHF. This chain links TRBV7-2 with TRBJ1-6; 7 bases match TRBD1. The germline gives CDR1 SGHTA, CDR2 FQGNSA. V gave up 1 base and J gave up 7 bases; unmatched junction bases: 10. CDR3 length: 17 amino acids.

This clonotype showed up just a few times. The V gene is TRBV4-2, the J gene TRBJ2-3, with 7 bases aligning to TRBD1. J lost 0 bases, V lost 3 bases, and 6 bases had no gene match. Looked up from germline, CDR1 is LGHNA and CDR2 is YNFKEQ. CDR3 length: 16 amino acids. CDR3 in amino acids: CASSQRTGLSTDTQYF. CDR3 coding DNA: TGTGCCAGCAGCCAGAGGACAGGACTTAGCACAGATACGCAGTATTTT.

This chain links TRBV6-2 or TRBV6-3 with TRBJ2-4, with D unclear. The V gene's germline CDR1 is MNHEY and CDR2 SVGEGT. Trimming took off 2 bases at V and 3 bases at J, with 11 bases between the two ends. This CDR3 region has 15 residues. CDR3 sequence reads: CASSYPDLGKNIQYF. The CDR3 bases are TGTGCCAGCAGTTACCCCGACCTGGGCAAAAACATTCAGTACTTC.

This clonotype was recorded a few times. The V call is TRBV12-3 or TRBV12-4, the J call TRBJ1-1; D gene unclear. This CDR3 has 14 residues. Trimming removed 7 bases at V and 2 bases at J, with 14 bases between. The CDR3 sequence: CASILSGINTEAFF. CDR3 nucleotide sequence: TGTGCCAGCATCCTGTCGGGGATCAACACTGAAGCTTTCTTT.

This clonotype showed up just a few times. The CDR3 loop is CASLTWGGETQYF. DNA of the CDR3: TGTGCCAGCCTAACGTGGGGTGGAGAGACCCAGTACTTC. The rearrangement uses TRBV6-1 and TRBJ2-5; no clear D. V shed 8 bases and J shed 4 bases, with 14 bases lying between them. CDR3 size: 13 residues. The germline V gene has CDR1 MNHNS and CDR2 SASEGT.

The rearrangement joins TRBV7-6 to TRBJ2-7; 12 bases line up with TRBD2. Trimming took 5 bases from V and 12 from J; bases not matched to a gene: 8. This CDR3 spans 13 amino acids. In germline, CDR1 is SGHVS, CDR2 FNYEAQ. The CDR3 nucleotides read TGTGCCAGCAGCCCTCGGACTAGCGGGAATGCGTACTTC. Translated, it gives CASSPRTSGNAYF.

The chain has TRBV7-2 and TRBJ2-3; possibly TRBD2 for D (5 bases). Trimming cost V 5 bases and J 0 bases, with 12 bases left between them. CDR1 is SGHTA and CDR2 is FQGNSA in the germline V gene. The CDR3 is 15 residues long. The CDR3 protein is CASSVSGLSTDTQYF. CDR3 coding DNA: TGTGCCAGCAGCGTCTCTGGACTGAGCACAGATACGCAGTATTTT. Complete variable domain (other parts from reference TRBV7-2 and TRBJ2-3): GAGVSQSPSNKVTEKGKDVELRCDPISGHTALYWYRQSLGQGLEFLIYFQGNSAPDKSGLPSDRFSAERTGGSVSTLTIQRTQQEDSAVYLCASSVSGLSTDTQYFGPGTRLTVL.

This sequence joins TRBV19 and TRBJ1-5; 7 bases map to TRBD1. Germline assignment: CDR1 LNHDA and CDR2 SQIVND (reference sequence). The CDR3 covers 12 residues. Losses at the gene ends were 7 bases for V and 7 bases for J; bases not matched to a gene: 4. The CDR3, as DNA: TGTGCCAGTACCGACAGGGACCAGCCCCAGCATTTT. It encodes CASTDRDQPQHF.

J is TRBJ2-1 and V is TRBV4-2; 7 bases map to TRBD2. J was trimmed by 10 bases and V by 4 bases; bases with no gene match: 4. The V gene's germline CDR1 is LGHNA and CDR2 YNFKEQ. The CDR3 length is 12 residues. The chain's CDR3 is CASSPRDYEQFF. CDR3 coding DNA: TGTGCCAGCAGCCCCCGGGACTACGAGCAGTTCTTC.

This clonotype has only a few counts. This rearrangement joins TRBV7-9 to TRBJ2-3; TRBD2 agrees at 8 bases. CDR1 is SEHNR, CDR2 FQNEAQ, per germline (reference sequence). The CDR3 spans 17 residues. The J segment lost 0 bases and the V segment lost 4 bases, leaving 9 bases of the junction unmatched. CDR3 nucleotides: TGTGCCAGCAGCTCCGGCAGCGGGAGAGAGAGCACAGATACGCAGTATTTT. Its protein is CASSSGSGRESTDTQYF.

This clonotype was counted between two and nine times. V and J are TRBV7-2 and TRBJ2-7; the match to TRBD2 covers 10 bases. The CDR3 sequence is 16 residues long. Trimming cost V 1 base and J 0 bases; bases outside gene matches: 3. Germline V gene lookup returns CDR1 SGHTA and CDR2 FQGNSA. This CDR3 is CASSLVSGGSSYEQYF. The CDR3 DNA reads TGTGCCAGCAGCTTAGTTAGCGGGGGGAGCTCCTACGAGCAGTACTTC.

The V and J genes are TRBV7-6 and TRBJ1-2; D uncertain. Per the germline V gene, CDR1 is SGHVS and CDR2 is FNYEAQ. V was clipped by 2 bases and J by 4 bases, with 11 bases between them. CDR3 size: 14 residues. CDR3 bases: TGTGCCAGCAGCTTACCTGGCAGCTTCTATGGCTACACCTTC. This translates into CASSLPGSFYGYTF.

The rearrangement links TRBV28 to TRBJ2-7; the D gene is possibly TRBD1 (5 bases). Looked up from germline, CDR1 is MDHEN and CDR2 is SYDVKM. Deletions cut 2 bases from V and 4 bases from J, with 15 bases between. The CDR3 is made up of 15 amino acids. The CDR3 spells CASSLGIGQLYEQYF. The CDR3 region has the DNA TGTGCCAGCAGTTTAGGGATCGGACAACTTTACGAGCAGTACTTC.

This clonotype was counted only a few times. The chain couples TRBV7-9 to TRBJ1-4, with 8 bases fitting TRBD1. The germline CDR1 and CDR2 sequences are SEHNR and FQNEAQ (reference sequence). The CDR3 contains 15 residues. Trimming took 5 bases from V and 6 from J; bases not matched to a gene: 8. The chain's CDR3 is CASSSGQGSDEKLFF. Here the CDR3 DNA reads TGTGCCAGCAGCAGCGGACAGGGTTCGGATGAAAAACTGTTTTTT.

The chain employs TRBV28 and TRBJ2-5; possible D gene TRBD2, 5 bases. Trimming removed 7 bases from V and 0 bases from J, with 6 bases in between. The germline CDR1 and CDR2 sequences are MDHEN and SYDVKM. There are 12 residues in the CDR3. For the CDR3, the DNA is TGTGCCAGCAACGGGAACCAAGAGACCCAGTACTTC. Translating gives CASNGNQETQYF.

V and J are TRBV6-1 and TRBJ2-7, with TRBD2 as a possible D gene (6 bases). The CDR3 loop spans 14 amino acids. Germline values: CDR1 MNHNS, CDR2 SASEGT. Trimming shortened V by 2 bases and J by 6 bases, and 14 bases separated the two germline ends. The CDR3 DNA follows: TGTGCCAGCAGTGAAAGGAGGTCCGGGAGCGAGCAGTACTTC. Protein sequence: CASSERRSGSEQYF.

The chain employs TRBV6-2 or TRBV6-3 and TRBJ1-4; unclear D gene. Germline CDR1 MNHEY, CDR2 SVGEGT. Between the trimmed V and J ends, which lost 2 bases and 4 bases, there was a span of 11 bases. This CDR3 contains 15 residues. The CDR3 protein is CASSYASRGNEKLFF. CDR3 DNA: TGTGCCAGCAGTTACGCTTCCCGGGGTAATGAAAAACTGTTTTTT.

This clonotype was seen a few times. The chain couples TRBV12-3 or TRBV12-4 to TRBJ2-1; 8 positions agree with TRBD2. CDR3 length: 14 residues. The V gene end was trimmed by 5 bases and the J gene end by 4 bases; junction bases not matched to a gene: 4. The CDR3 nucleotides read TGTGCCAGCAGTGCACTAGCGGATTACAATGAGCAGTTCTTC. It encodes CASSALADYNEQFF.

A few counts support this clonotype. This chain uses TRBV7-2 with TRBJ2-3; no definite D call. Germline V gives CDR1 SGHTA, CDR2 FQGNSA. V was shortened by 1 base and J by 3 bases, with 5 bases between the two germline ends. This CDR3 region has 13 residues. Here the CDR3 reads CASSLVWTDTQYF. CDR3 coding DNA: TGTGCCAGCAGCTTAGTCTGGACAGATACGCAGTATTTT.

The chain uses TRBV5-5 and TRBJ2-3; possibly TRBD2 for D (6 bases). Looked up from germline, CDR1 is SGHKS and CDR2 is YYEKEE (reference sequence). The length of the CDR3 is 15 residues. The ends were cut back, 4 bases at V and 0 bases at J, with 12 bases in the middle. CDR3 loop: CASSPSEGSTDTQYF. In DNA, the CDR3 is TGTGCCAGCAGCCCCTCGGAGGGAAGCACAGATACGCAGTATTTT.

The V and J genes are TRBV7-2 and TRBJ2-2; 7 bases line up with TRBD2. J gave up 5 bases and V 2 bases, and 8 bases lay outside the gene matches. The CDR3 runs 16 residues. Germline assignment: CDR1 SGHTA and CDR2 FQGNSA. CDR3 DNA: TGTGCCAGCAGCTTACGACTAGCAGTGATAACCGGGGAGCTGTTTTTT. It specifies CASSLRLAVITGELFF.

This chain joins TRBV7-4 and TRBJ2-1; tentative D call: TRBD1 (6 bases). Germline assignment: CDR1 SGHVT and CDR2 SQSDAQ. V dropped 2 bases and J dropped 4 bases, with 18 bases sitting between them. The CDR3 is 17 amino acids. This CDR3 reads CASSLLPLGDKYNEQFF. The CDR3, as DNA: TGTGCCAGCAGCTTATTACCTTTAGGGGACAAATACAATGAGCAGTTCTTC.

The J gene is TRBJ1-1, the V gene TRBV2; 8 nucleotides agree with TRBD1. This CDR3 is 14 amino acids long. The trim removed 8 bases at V and 0 bases at J, leaving 5 bases unmatched. Germline V lookup: CDR1 SNHLY, CDR2 FYNNEI. CDR3 coding DNA: TGTGCCAGCGGGACAGGACAGGTGAACACTGAAGCTTTCTTT. Its protein is CASGTGQVNTEAFF.

This clonotype has ten or more counts. The chain recombines TRBV7-2 with TRBJ1-1; 7 positions match TRBD1. With V trimmed by 7 bases and J by 0 bases, 11 bases remained unmatched. The CDR3 is 16 residues long. CDR1 and CDR2 (germline): SGHTA, FQGNSA. The CDR3: CASTRQGRALNTEAFF. The DNA for the CDR3 is TGTGCCAGCACCCGACAGGGTAGGGCCCTGAACACTGAAGCTTTCTTT.

This clonotype showed up just once. The chain joins TRBV6-6 to TRBJ2-1; D assignment may be TRBD1 or TRBD2 (5 bases each). CDR1 is MNHNY, CDR2 SVGAGI, per germline (reference sequence). CDR3 size: 15 residues. The V end lost 6 bases, the J end lost 7 bases, and 19 bases lay between the germline ends. The CDR3 sequence: CASRVRGELRNEQFF. The CDR3 nucleotides are TGTGCCAGCAGGGTAAGAGGGGAGCTCCGGAATGAGCAGTTCTTC.

V is TRBV10-3 and J is TRBJ2-7; TRBD2 matches at 7 bases. The J segment lost 6 bases and the V segment lost 10 bases, leaving 18 bases of the junction unmatched. The CDR3 is made up of 15 amino acids. Per the germline V gene, CDR1 is ENHRY and CDR2 is SYGVKD. The CDR3 DNA reads as TGTGCCACCGCGATACGACTAGCCGGGGGATCCGAGCAGTACTTC. Residues: CATAIRLAGGSEQYF.

V is TRBV7-2 and J is TRBJ1-2; 9 positions agree with TRBD1. The V and J ends lost 5 bases and 3 bases, in that order; junction bases with no gene match: 7. The CDR3 is 15 residues long. The germline gives CDR1 SGHTA, CDR2 FQGNSA. The chain's CDR3 is CASSPDRGRDYGYTF. The CDR3 coding sequence is TGTGCCAGCAGCCCAGACAGGGGGAGGGACTATGGCTACACCTTC.

V and J are TRBV19 and TRBJ2-2; D gene ambiguous. V lost 3 bases, J lost 6 bases, and 5 bases lay in between. The CDR3 is made up of 12 amino acids. Germline V gene data show CDR1 as LNHDA and CDR2 as SQIVND (reference sequence). In DNA, the CDR3 is TGTGCCAGTAGTATCCGGGCCGGGGAGCTGTTTTTT. Protein sequence: CASSIRAGELFF.

Written as DNA, the CDR3 is TGTGCCAGCAGTTTATCCGACCCTGTTGATGAGCAGTTCTTC. Its translation: CASSLSDPVDEQFF. V and J are TRBV12-3 or TRBV12-4 and TRBJ2-1; D uncertain. Deletions cut 2 bases from V and 8 bases from J, with 13 bases between. The CDR3 consists of 14 residues.

This clonotype was detected a few times. V is TRBV7-9 and J is TRBJ1-4; D remains ambiguous. The germline V gene encodes CDR1 SEHNR and CDR2 FQNEAQ (reference sequence). CDR3 length: 13 amino acids. The V end lost 1 base, the J end lost 7 bases, and 7 bases lay between the germline ends. CDR3 sequence (DNA): TGTGCCAGCAGCTTAGTTGGCAGTGAAAAACTGTTTTTT. Encoded protein: CASSLVGSEKLFF. The full variable domain, in which reference TRBV7-9 and TRBJ1-4 provide the parts outside the CDR3, is DTGVSQNPRHKITKRGQNVTFRCDPISEHNRLYWYRQTLGQGPEFLTYFQNEAQLEKSRLLSDRFSAERPKGSFSTLEIQRTEQGDSAMYLCASSLVGSEKLFFGSGTQLSVL.

The chain is built from TRBV4-2 and TRBJ2-7; TRBD2 agrees at 7 bases. In germline, CDR1 is LGHNA, CDR2 YNFKEQ. V trimming: 5 bases; J trimming: 0 bases; junction bases outside the gene matches: 7. The CDR3 is 15 amino acids. CDR3 DNA: TGTGCCAGCAGCTCAAGTGCTAGCGGCTCCTACGAGCAGTACTTC. It translates to CASSSSASGSYEQYF.

For the CDR3, the DNA is TGTGCCAGCAAATGGGACAGAGAAGCTTTCTTT. Its translation is CASKWDREAFF. The V call is TRBV6-6, the J call TRBJ1-1, with 7 bases aligning to TRBD1. Germline CDR1 and CDR2: MNHNY and SVGAGI (reference sequence). CDR3 size: 11 residues. The V gene end was trimmed by 7 bases and the J gene end by 8 bases; junction bases not matched to a gene: 4.